The rows below give T cell receptor beta chains drawn from one sample of a study of early T cells in non-severe SARS-CoV-2 infection. TCRdb independently ran MiXCR on the 5' RACE reads; one entry per CDR3 protein. This table has approximately 30,000 distinct CDR3 sequences, under 7.5% appearing once. Material for sequencing was whole blood. The receptors come from an adult who was a healthcare worker with PCR-confirmed SARS-CoV-2 infection or an uninfected control (not recorded which). CDR3s include the opening cysteine and the closing phenylalanine or tryptophan. D genes are given only for firm matches. Size values are once, few and many counts, or a class for expanded clones, and some rows have none.

clone_size,d_call,j_call,v_call,cdr3_aa,cdr3_nt
many,-,TRBJ1-6,TRBV20-1,CSARVWGFVYSPLHF,TGCAGTGCTAGAGTGTGGGGCTTCGTGTACTCACCCCTCCACTTT
many,-,TRBJ2-1,TRBV7-9,CASSFTNEQFF,TGTGCCAGCAGCTTCACCAATGAGCAGTTCTTC
many,-,TRBJ2-5,TRBV7-2,CASSNVPGPGASSF,TGTGCCAGCAGCAATGTCCCAGGTCCGGGGGCCTCCTCCTTC
-,-,TRBJ2-7,TRBV20-1,CSARNPAEGDLYEQYF,TGCAGTGCTAGGAACCCAGCCGAGGGGGATCTCTACGAGCAGTACTTC
many,-,TRBJ2-7,TRBV12-3/TRBV12-4,CASSLGSSYEQYF,TGTGCCAGCAGCTTAGGGTCCTCCTACGAGCAGTACTTC
many,TRBD2,TRBJ2-7,TRBV20-1,CSARAWREWREQYF,TGCAGTGCGAGAGCGTGGCGGGAGTGGAGGGAGCAGTACTTC
-,TRBD2,TRBJ2-1,TRBV4-3,CASSRGLALVDEQFF,TGCGCCAGCAGCCGAGGACTAGCGCTAGTCGATGAGCAGTTCTTC
medium-sized,TRBD1,TRBJ2-7,TRBV7-8,CASSLGTGATEQYF,TGTGCCAGCAGCTTAGGGACAGGAGCAACCGAGCAGTACTTC
medium-sized,-,TRBJ1-2,TRBV7-2,CASSLLSGIYGYTF,TGTGCCAGCAGCTTACTATCAGGGATCTATGGCTACACCTTC
few,-,TRBJ2-5,TRBV7-6,CASLGSGSDQETQYF,TGTGCCAGCCTAGGGAGCGGGTCAGACCAAGAGACCCAGTACTTC
many,-,TRBJ2-7,TRBV12-3/TRBV12-4,CASSPGQGASYEQYF,TGTGCCAGCAGCCCGGGGCAGGGTGCGTCCTACGAGCAGTACTTC
-,-,TRBJ1-1,TRBV15,CATSRQGNTEAFF,TGTGCCACCAGCAGGCAGGGGAACACTGAAGCTTTCTTT
many,-,TRBJ2-1,TRBV20-1,CSAGEQGYNEQFF,TGCAGTGCCGGCGAGCAGGGCTACAATGAGCAGTTCTTC
many,-,TRBJ2-7,TRBV12-3/TRBV12-4,CASSFDSYEQYF,TGTGCCAGCAGTTTCGACAGCTACGAGCAGTACTTC
medium-sized,-,TRBJ1-5,TRBV10-2,CASTHLNQPQHF,TGCGCCAGCACTCACTTGAATCAGCCCCAGCATTTT
many,-,TRBJ1-1,TRBV20-1,CSASRRSQGITEAFF,TGCAGTGCTAGTCGTCGAAGCCAAGGAATCACTGAAGCTTTCTTT
-,-,TRBJ2-7,TRBV6-2/TRBV6-3,CASSYSSGNLMGEQYF,TGTGCCAGCAGTTACTCGAGCGGAAATTTGATGGGCGAGCAGTACTTC
many,-,TRBJ1-2,TRBV28,CASSFTINYGYTF,TGTGCCAGCAGTTTTACCATCAACTATGGCTACACCTTC
many,TRBD1,TRBJ2-5,TRBV20-1,CSARGGGQGPQETQYF,TGCAGTGCTAGGGGCGGTGGACAGGGGCCCCAAGAGACCCAGTACTTC
many,-,TRBJ2-3,TRBV6-1,CASSEARDTQYF,TGTGCCAGCAGTGAAGCAAGAGATACGCAGTATTTT
few,-,TRBJ2-2,TRBV12-3/TRBV12-4,CASSLWTAHTGELFF,TGTGCCAGCAGTTTATGGACTGCTCACACCGGGGAGCTGTTTTTT
many,-,TRBJ2-7,TRBV7-6,CASSQSRGDEQYF,TGTGCCAGCAGCCAAAGCAGGGGCGACGAGCAGTACTTC
many,TRBD1,TRBJ1-5,TRBV5-1,CASSLAGTGGINQPQHF,TGCGCCAGCAGCTTGGCCGGGACAGGGGGTATTAATCAGCCCCAGCATTTT
few,TRBD1,TRBJ1-2,TRBV28,CASRQTGGGYTF,TGTGCCAGCAGACAAACAGGGGGCGGCTACACCTTC
many,-,TRBJ2-3,TRBV5-1,CASSLAEGSSTDTQYF,TGCGCCAGCAGCTTGGCGGAGGGGTCGAGCACAGATACGCAGTATTTT
many,TRBD1,TRBJ1-1,TRBV6-5,CASSRQGFPANTEAFF,TGTGCCAGCAGCCGACAGGGGTTTCCAGCGAACACTGAAGCTTTCTTT
-,TRBD1,TRBJ2-7,TRBV12-3/TRBV12-4,CASTRGQGAFYEQYF,TGTGCCAGCACCAGGGGACAGGGGGCTTTCTACGAGCAGTACTTC
many,TRBD2,TRBJ2-7,TRBV7-6,CASSLRGLEEKYF,TGTGCCAGCAGCTTAAGGGGACTAGAGGAGAAGTACTTC
many,-,TRBJ2-1,TRBV6-5,CASSPTGFYNEQFF,TGTGCCAGCAGTCCGACAGGTTTCTACAATGAGCAGTTCTTC
many,TRBD2,TRBJ2-1,TRBV2,CASAYLAGSMFEQFF,TGTGCCAGCGCCTACCTAGCGGGATCTATGTTTGAGCAGTTCTTC
-,-,TRBJ2-1,TRBV10-3,CAISEEIRSMKQFF,TGTGCCATCAGTGAGGAGATTAGATCAATGAAGCAGTTCTTC
many,-,TRBJ2-1,TRBV28,CASSGPGGLSNEQFF,TGTGCCAGCAGCGGGCCAGGAGGGCTCTCCAATGAGCAGTTCTTC
many,-,TRBJ1-5,TRBV7-2,CASSLAGYGQPQHF,TGTGCCAGCAGCTTAGCAGGGTATGGGCAGCCCCAGCATTTT
many,-,TRBJ2-7,TRBV3-1,CASSQAILASSYEQYF,TGTGCCAGCAGCCAAGCTATCCTAGCGAGCTCCTACGAGCAGTACTTC
many,TRBD1,TRBJ2-7,TRBV29-1,CSVESTGAYEQYF,TGCAGCGTTGAATCTACAGGGGCCTACGAGCAGTACTTC
many,-,TRBJ1-4,TRBV7-6,CASSLAGAPRGTNEKLFF,TGTGCCAGCAGCTTAGCAGGGGCGCCAAGGGGAACTAATGAAAAACTGTTTTTT